These T cell receptor beta chains were read from a single sample in a study of OX40 agonist ivuxolimab in advanced cancers. Sequenced by immunoSEQ multiplex PCR; TCRdb stores in-frame clones only, minus some. This table has about 67,000 clones, around 87% appearing once. This sample comprised CD4+ or CD8+ T cells sorted from blood, obtained in a trial of the OX40 agonist ivuxolimab. The origin of the receptors is an adult with an advanced solid tumor such as melanoma, head and neck, liver or kidney cancer. The CDR3 runs from the conserved cysteine through the conserved F or W. A D gene is named only where the DNA matches it firmly. Rows give clone size only sometimes, using once, few, many, or a class for an expanded clone.

d_gene: TRBD1
abundance: -
v_gene: TRBV19
j_gene: TRBJ2-7
CDR3nt: TGTGCCAGTAGTATGCAGGACAGGGGGCCGAGCGAGCAGTACTTC
CDR3aa: CASSMQDRGPSEQYF

d_gene: -
abundance: -
v_gene: TRBV7-9
j_gene: TRBJ1-2
CDR3nt: TGTGCCAGCAGCCCACAGGGTTTATATGGCTACACCTTC
CDR3aa: CASSPQGLYGYTF

d_gene: TRBD1
abundance: -
v_gene: TRBV28
j_gene: TRBJ1-5
CDR3nt: TGTGCCAGCGGGACAGGCAATCAGCCCCAGCATTTT
CDR3aa: CASGTGNQPQHF

d_gene: -
abundance: -
v_gene: TRBV5-5
j_gene: TRBJ2-2
CDR3nt: TGTGCCAGCAGCCACACAGACTGGAAGAACACCGGGGAGCTGTTTTTT
CDR3aa: CASSHTDWKNTGELFF

d_gene: TRBD1
abundance: -
v_gene: TRBV5-4
j_gene: TRBJ1-2
CDR3nt: TGTGCCAGCAGCGCGACAGGGGGCTATGGCTACACCTTC
CDR3aa: CASSATGGYGYTF

d_gene: -
abundance: -
v_gene: TRBV30
j_gene: TRBJ1-2
CDR3nt: TGTGCCTGGAGTTCGCAGGGAGGCGGCTACACCTTC
CDR3aa: CAWSSQGGGYTF

d_gene: -
abundance: once
v_gene: TRBV2
j_gene: TRBJ2-1
CDR3nt: TGTGCCAGCAACACCCTTGGATACAATGAGCAGTTCTTC
CDR3aa: CASNTLGYNEQFF

d_gene: -
abundance: -
v_gene: TRBV19
j_gene: TRBJ2-7
CDR3nt: TGTGCCAGTAGTATTGCTACAGATCTCTACGAGCAGTACTTC
CDR3aa: CASSIATDLYEQYF

d_gene: -
abundance: -
v_gene: TRBV20-1
j_gene: TRBJ2-7
CDR3nt: TGCAGTCTACAGGGTTTGTACGAGCAGTACTTC
CDR3aa: CSLQGLYEQYF

d_gene: TRBD1
abundance: few
v_gene: TRBV7-8
j_gene: TRBJ1-5
CDR3nt: TGTGCCAGCAGCTTAACCCGGAACAGGGGCCAGCCCCAGCATTTT
CDR3aa: CASSLTRNRGQPQHF

d_gene: -
abundance: -
v_gene: TRBV5-4
j_gene: TRBJ2-7
CDR3nt: TGTGCCAGCAGCGTCGGGGCTGTCTCCTACGAGCAGTACTTC
CDR3aa: CASSVGAVSYEQYF

d_gene: -
abundance: -
v_gene: TRBV19
j_gene: TRBJ2-7
CDR3nt: TGTGCCAGTAGTGTCCGGGACGCCGTCTACGAGCAGTACTTC
CDR3aa: CASSVRDAVYEQYF

d_gene: -
abundance: -
v_gene: TRBV2
j_gene: TRBJ1-5
CDR3nt: TGTGCCAGCAGCGGGGGCGAGGATCAGCCCCAGCATTTT
CDR3aa: CASSGGEDQPQHF